The clone carrying this T cell receptor beta chain was picked up many times. The data originate from a study of T cells of healthy individuals. TCRdb redid the calling of the 5' RACE reads with MiXCR, one entry per CDR3 protein. The sample holds nearly 100,000 distinct CDR3 sequences; roughly a sixth are singletons and the top ten take roughly 6.2%. CDR3 length: 13 amino acids. V shed 7 bases and J shed 0 bases, with 13 bases lying between them. The germline V gene has CDR1 SQVTM and CDR2 ANQGSEA. This chain joins TRBV29-1 and TRBJ2-7; D may be TRBD1 (6 bases). This sequence was found in a human donor in good health. Written as DNA, the CDR3 is TGCAGCGCCACACAGGGATACTCCTACGAGCAGTACTTC. It specifies CSATQGYSYEQYF.